This record looks at one TCR beta chain sequence and its context. Its antigen is unidentified. PCR was performed using 60 Vbeta and 13 Jbeta primers. Generated by immunoSEQ multiplex PCR, the TCRdb table keeps only in-frame clones and is missing some. The data show about 190,000 clones, with over 60% seen just once and about 4.6% held by the top ten. The data were obtained in a study of cytomegalovirus exposure and HLA in healthy donors. Study results and limitations: CMV serostatus stood as the only immune exposure information on hand. Some segments of the V type, notably TRBV6-2 and TRBV6-3, were excluded as indistinguishable. The authors confirmed in vitro that three CMV-associated chains were specific for CMV antigens.

The germline V gene has CDR1 SEHNR and CDR2 FQNEAQ (reference sequence). The CDR3 is 15 amino acids. The J segment lost 7 bases and the V segment lost 5 bases, leaving 8 bases of the junction unmatched. What was sequenced was PBMCs. V and J are TRBV7-9 and TRBJ1-4; 9 bases are shared with TRBD1. The source of this sequence is a young man in good health and CMV-seropositive. The CDR3 DNA follows: TGTGCCAGCAGCAACCGGGACAGGGCGGTTGAAAAACTGTTTTTT. This translates into CASSNRDRAVEKLFF.